A selection of T cell receptor beta chains follows, all from one sample in a study of blood T cells in healthy people across ages. TCRdb analysed the 5' RACE reads with MiXCR anew, one entry per CDR3 protein. The repertoire holds hundreds of thousands of distinct CDR3 sequences, with around 28% as singletons. Sequences were obtained from blood. The receptors here all came from an elderly woman in good health. The CDR3 runs from the conserved cysteine through the conserved F or W. The D gene is left open where the match is weak. Not all rows give a size; the values are once, few, many and, for expanded clones, a class.

v_call	j_call	clone_size	d_call	cdr3_nt	cdr3_aa
TRBV6-2/TRBV6-3	TRBJ2-7	many	.	TGTGCCAGCAGCATTGATAGCGGTCCCTACGAGCAGTACTTC	CASSIDSGPYEQYF
TRBV12-3/TRBV12-4	TRBJ2-2	few	TRBD1	TGTGCCAGCAGCGGACAGGGGGCGGCCGGGGAGCTGTTTTTT	CASSGQGAAGELFF
TRBV7-8	TRBJ2-7	.	.	TGTGCCAGCACCTTAGTTGGATACGAGCAGTACTTC	CASTLVGYEQYF
TRBV29-1	TRBJ2-5	.	.	TGCAGCGTCGGAACCTACAATGAGCAGTACTTC	CSVGTYNEQYF
TRBV29-1	TRBJ1-1	few	.	TGCAGCGTTGGTAGGTTCGGCAGAGACACTGAAGCTTTCTTT	CSVGRFGRDTEAFF
TRBV12-3/TRBV12-4	TRBJ1-2	.	.	TGTGCCAGCAAGGTAGAGGGATCGGGCGGCTACACCTTC	CASKVEGSGGYTF
TRBV12-3/TRBV12-4	TRBJ1-1	many	.	TGTGCCAGCAGTTGGGGCCCCCGCACTGAAGCTTTCTTT	CASSWGPRTEAFF
TRBV30	TRBJ2-7	many	TRBD1	TGTGCCGTCAGGGGGCAACCCTACGAGCAGTACTTC	CAVRGQPYEQYF
TRBV2	TRBJ2-3	.	TRBD2	TGTGCCAGGAAGACTAGCGGAATCACAGATACGCAGTATTTT	CARKTSGITDTQYF
TRBV5-1	TRBJ2-3	many	.	TGCGCCAGCAGCTTGGATAGGGGCGCCGGCACAGATACGCAGTATTTT	CASSLDRGAGTDTQYF
TRBV24-1	TRBJ2-1	many	.	TGTGCCACCAGTGATGGCCCGTGGCGGGGAGACTACAATGAGCAGTTCTTC	CATSDGPWRGDYNEQFF
TRBV5-1	TRBJ2-3	.	.	TGCGCCAGCAGCTTGTTCGAGGGGGCAGATACGCAGTATTTT	CASSLFEGADTQYF
TRBV29-1	TRBJ2-5	many	TRBD1	TGCAGCGCTGGACAGGGAAGTCTTACGGAGACCCAGTACTTC	CSAGQGSLTETQYF
TRBV7-9	TRBJ2-5	.	.	TGTGCCAGCAGCTCGCCGTACCAAGTCGGGGAAGAGACCCAGTACTTC	CASSSPYQVGEETQYF
TRBV7-2	TRBJ2-7	many	.	TGTGCCAGCAGTTCAAATAGGGGGACCTACGAGCAGTACTTC	CASSSNRGTYEQYF
TRBV28	TRBJ2-6	many	.	TGTGCCAGCAGTTCGGGGGGCTTGTCCGGGGCCAACGTCCTGACTTTC	CASSSGGLSGANVLTF
TRBV7-9	TRBJ1-5	few	TRBD1	TGTGCCAGCAGCGCCGCGACAGGGGACAATCAGCCCCAGCATTTT	CASSAATGDNQPQHF
TRBV6-5	TRBJ1-4	.	TRBD1	TGTGCCAGCAGTTACGCCCCGTTACAGGGGGTTAGTGAAAAACTGTTTTTT	CASSYAPLQGVSEKLFF
TRBV5-1	TRBJ2-1	few	TRBD1	TGCGCCAGCAGCAAGGACCAGACCGGGACAGGGGGCAATGAGCAGTTCTTC	CASSKDQTGTGGNEQFF
TRBV14	TRBJ1-1	.	.	TGTGCCAGCAGCCAGGGGGGACGTTTTATGAACACTGAAGCTTTCTTT	CASSQGGRFMNTEAFF
TRBV2	TRBJ1-3	.	TRBD1	TGTGCCAGCAGTGGACAGGGCCTCTCTGGAAACACCATATATTTT	CASSGQGLSGNTIYF
TRBV2	TRBJ1-6	many	TRBD1	TGTGCCAGCCATCTTCAGGGGGGTCCCTATTCACCCCTCCACTTT	CASHLQGGPYSPLHF
TRBV7-2	TRBJ2-1	many	.	TGTGCCAGCAGCTTAGCAGCGAATTTAGGCTCCTACAATGAGCAGTTCTTC	CASSLAANLGSYNEQFF
TRBV20-1	TRBJ1-2	.	.	TGCAGTGCTAGAGAGTCAGGTAGCTATGGCTACACCTTC	CSARESGSYGYTF
TRBV9	TRBJ2-1	many	.	TGTGCCAGCAGCGTAGACCCAGGGGTTTCCTCCTACAATGAGCAGTTCTTC	CASSVDPGVSSYNEQFF
TRBV6-2/TRBV6-3	TRBJ2-6	many	TRBD1	TGTGCCAGCAGTTCCCAGGGACAGGGCGTCCCTGGGGCCAACGTCCTGACTTTC	CASSSQGQGVPGANVLTF
TRBV20-1	TRBJ1-2	many	.	TGCAGTGCATCCCAGCCTAACTATGGCTACACCTTC	CSASQPNYGYTF
TRBV7-2	TRBJ1-3	.	TRBD1	TGTGCCAGCAGCCAAAACAGGGGGCTAGGAAACACCATATATTTT	CASSQNRGLGNTIYF
TRBV20-1	TRBJ2-1	many	TRBD2	TGCAGTGCAAGTGGCCTAGCGGCAACTCTTTCCTACAATGAGCAGTTCTTC	CSASGLAATLSYNEQFF
TRBV18	TRBJ1-1	few	TRBD1	TGTGCCAGCTCCCGACAGGGATTCAACACTGAAGCTTTCTTT	CASSRQGFNTEAFF
TRBV10-1	TRBJ2-5	many	.	TGCGCCAGCAGTGAGTCGATAGAGGAGACCCAGTACTTC	CASSESIEETQYF
TRBV6-5	TRBJ1-5	few	.	TGTGCCAGCAGTTACTCGGAGGGGTATCAGCCCCAGCATTTT	CASSYSEGYQPQHF
TRBV7-9	TRBJ1-1	.	.	TGTGCCAGCAGCTTAGAGTACAGTAGGAACACTGAAGCTTTCTTT	CASSLEYSRNTEAFF
TRBV20-1	TRBJ1-4	few	.	TGCAGTGCTGTAAGACAGGCAGTAGGGGAAAAACTGTTTTTT	CSAVRQAVGEKLFF
TRBV18	TRBJ2-1	many	TRBD2	TGTGCCAGCTCACCACGTACTAGCGTGAATGAGCAGTTCTTC	CASSPRTSVNEQFF
TRBV20-1	TRBJ2-5	many	.	TGCAGTGCTATTTGGGGCAGGCCCTTGGGAGAGACCCAGTACTTC	CSAIWGRPLGETQYF
TRBV6-6	TRBJ1-4	.	.	TGTGCCAGCAGTAGGACAGACGCTGAAAAACTGTTTTTT	CASSRTDAEKLFF
TRBV11-3	TRBJ2-4	many	TRBD1	TGTGCCAGCAGCTTAAACAGGGGGCAAGCCAAAAACATTCAGTACTTC	CASSLNRGQAKNIQYF
TRBV20-1	TRBJ2-7	many	.	TGCAGTGCTAGAGATCGGCCAGACGACTCCTACGAGCAGTACTTC	CSARDRPDDSYEQYF
TRBV5-1	TRBJ1-2	.	.	TGCGCCAGCACAACGGGGCCTTCTAACTATGGCTACACCTTC	CASTTGPSNYGYTF
TRBV20-1	TRBJ2-7	.	TRBD2	TGCAGTGCTAGACAGCGGGGCTACAATGAGCAGTACTTC	CSARQRGYNEQYF
TRBV7-2	TRBJ1-1	many	.	TGTGCCAGCAGCTCAGGGTACAGCACTGAAGCTTTCTTT	CASSSGYSTEAFF
TRBV29-1	TRBJ2-2	.	.	TGCAGCGTCGGGGAACAGGCCTACACCGGGGAGCTGTTTTTT	CSVGEQAYTGELFF
TRBV13	TRBJ1-3	.	.	TGTGCCAGCAGCTTAGGGCAGGGTCGAACTGGAAACACCATATATTTT	CASSLGQGRTGNTIYF